The text below deals with one TCR beta chain. Its antigen is not identified. The record originates from a study of T cell responses to AZD1222 COVID-19 vaccine. Study background: Some second doses came at about 4 weeks and others at about 12 weeks; these were pooled. Findings and caveats of the study: Clonal diversity may have been underestimated, and the donors were mostly white British, with more females than males. Two AZD1222 administrations were followed by greater Spike-specific TCR breadth and depth. Every sample of the repertoires postdated the peak T cell response.

Method: immunoSEQ multiplex PCR; TCRdb's copy keeps in-frame clones and lacks some. The sample lists about 150,000 clones; over 90% were seen once. This clonotype originated in an adult in good health. Source: peripheral blood, taken on day 0 of AZD1222 vaccination.

The CDR3 nucleotides read TGTGCTTTCTTAGACCTAGGGGGCCAGAACACTGAAGCTTTCTTT. Its translation is CAFLDLGGQNTEAFF. The chain couples TRBV7-9 to TRBJ1-1, with 7 positions matching TRBD1. The CDR3 runs to 15 residues. The germline V gene has CDR1 SEHNR and CDR2 FQNEAQ (reference sequence).